A selection of T cell receptor beta chains follows, all from one sample in a study of T cells in Graves' hyperthyroidism and ophthalmopathy. From the multiplex PCR reads, TCRdb called clonotypes with MiXCR, one entry per CDR3 protein. Of hundreds of thousands of distinct CDR3 sequences in the sample, around 15% are singletons; the top ten hold over 3.5%. The sequencing input was blood. These receptors were taken from a woman in her thirties with Graves' hyperthyroidism. Each CDR3 is given with its conserved first and last residue. D genes are given only for firm matches. Clone size appears in some rows only: once, few, many, or a class for an expanded clone.

D gene	V gene	J gene	clone size	CDR3 length	CDR3 protein	CDR3 DNA
NA	TRBV2	TRBJ1-2	many	13	CASSDLAGDGYTF	TGTGCCAGCAGTGATTTGGCAGGGGACGGCTACACCTTC
NA	TRBV6-1	TRBJ1-1	many	13	CASSEGGTTEAFF	TGTGCCAGCAGTGAAGGGGGGACCACTGAAGCTTTCTTT
TRBD1	TRBV28	TRBJ2-7	many	14	CASTTRQGTYEQYF	TGTGCCAGCACCACGCGACAGGGGACGTACGAGCAGTACTTC
NA	TRBV7-9	TRBJ2-5	NA	13	CASTLGISRTQYF	TGTGCCAGCACCCTTGGGATTTCAAGGACCCAGTACTTC
NA	TRBV18	TRBJ2-1	many	13	CASSPRLDSAQFF	TGTGCCAGCTCACCTCGACTAGATTCGGCGCAGTTCTTC
NA	TRBV2	TRBJ2-7	NA	13	CASSDRATYEQYF	TGTGCCAGCAGTGATCGGGCCACCTACGAGCAGTACTTC
NA	TRBV15	TRBJ2-3	many	14	CATSREGGGYTQYF	TGTGCCACCAGCAGAGAGGGAGGGGGGTATACGCAGTATTTT
NA	TRBV6-2/TRBV6-3	TRBJ1-5	few	14	CASSYSRYNQPQHF	TGTGCCAGCAGTTACTCGAGATATAATCAGCCCCAGCATTTT
TRBD2	TRBV29-1	TRBJ2-7	NA	14	CSVVSAGGPGEQYF	TGCAGCGTTGTGTCGGCGGGAGGGCCGGGCGAGCAGTACTTC
TRBD2	TRBV3-1	TRBJ2-1	many	16	CASSQVGTSGFNEQFF	TGTGCCAGCAGCCAAGTTGGGACTAGCGGTTTTAATGAGCAGTTCTTC
NA	TRBV6-8	TRBJ2-1	once	15	CANPGQALGLAEQFF	TGTGCCAACCCGGGACAGGCATTGGGACTAGCTGAGCAGTTCTTC
NA	TRBV11-2	TRBJ2-1	many	14	CASRHPPLYNEQFF	TGTGCCAGCAGACACCCCCCCTTATACAATGAGCAGTTCTTC
NA	TRBV5-5	TRBJ1-1	many	14	CASSLEQANTEAFF	TGTGCCAGCAGCTTGGAACAGGCTAACACTGAAGCTTTCTTT
TRBD2	TRBV12-3/TRBV12-4	TRBJ2-2	NA	15	CASTWAGGHTGELFF	TGTGCCAGCACCTGGGCGGGGGGGCACACCGGGGAGCTGTTTTTT
NA	TRBV20-1	TRBJ1-1	many	13	CSAQPGAGTEAFF	TGCAGTGCCCAGCCGGGGGCTGGCACTGAAGCTTTCTTT
NA	TRBV25-1	TRBJ1-3	few	14	CASTDRGSGNTIYF	TGTGCCAGCACCGACCGGGGTTCAGGAAACACCATATATTTT